Sequencing of this T cell receptor (beta chain) was carried out in a study of blood T cell repertoires in COVID-19. Study-level information: Acute and convalescent COVID-19 samples came from the United States, Italy and Spain. T cells, B-cell-depleted T cells, or PBMCs supplied cDNA or gDNA.

As concerns this clone: One end of the junction does not line up with germline, which may come from a read error.

Germline values: CDR1 SGHTA, CDR2 FQGTGA. This CDR3 spans 12 amino acids. TCRdb's table, derived via immunoSEQ multiplex PCR, lists solely in-frame clones and lacks some. The sample lists about 35,000 clones; 90% were seen once. The sample consisted of peripheral blood. The V call is TRBV7-3, the J call TRBJ1-2, with D uncertain. This receptor was obtained from an elderly man with acute or convalescent COVID-19. The CDR3 reads CASSLEGGRPIF. In DNA form, the CDR3 reads TGTGCCAGCAGCTTAGAGGGCGGCAGACCCATTTTC.